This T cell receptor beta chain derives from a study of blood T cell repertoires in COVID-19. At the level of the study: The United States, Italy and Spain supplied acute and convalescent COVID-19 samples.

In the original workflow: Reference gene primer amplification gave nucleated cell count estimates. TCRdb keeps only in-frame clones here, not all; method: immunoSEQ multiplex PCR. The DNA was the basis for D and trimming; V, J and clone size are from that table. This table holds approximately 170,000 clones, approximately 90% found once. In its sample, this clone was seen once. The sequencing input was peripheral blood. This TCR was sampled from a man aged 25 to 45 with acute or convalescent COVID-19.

Written as DNA, the CDR3 is TGTGCCAGCAGCTTAGGCAGCTATGGCTACACCTTC. Protein product: CASSLGSYGYTF. V and J are TRBV7-8 and TRBJ1-2, with D unclear. Germline V gene sequence: CDR1 SGHVS, CDR2 FQNEAQ. V was cut by 1 base and J by 4 bases, with 4 bases left in between. This CDR3 comprises 12 residues.